This section outlines one T cell receptor beta chain sequence together with its context. Measured with immunoSEQ multiplex PCR; TCRdb has only the in-frame clones, and not every one. The sample holds some 230,000 clones, approximately 80% seen once. The source of the sample is a study of blood T cell repertoires in COVID-19. The wider study: PBMCs, B-cell-depleted T cells, or T cells provided the cDNA or gDNA that made up the material.

Germline V gene lookup returns CDR1 GTSNPN and CDR2 SVGIG (reference sequence). V dropped 1 base and J dropped 7; count of bases not matched to a gene: 9. The CDR3 contains 15 residues. This TCR derives from a middle-aged man who had recovered from COVID-19. Sequencing input: PBMCs or T cells enriched from blood (not recorded which). The genes are TRBV30 and TRBJ1-5; 8 bases fit TRBD1. The CDR3 sequence: CAWSDSGRGPQPQHF. CDR3 nucleotide sequence: TGTGCCTGGAGTGACTCGGGCAGGGGGCCCCAGCCCCAGCATTTT.